Below, 29 T cell receptor beta chains from the same sample are listed, as sequenced in a study of T cell changes during pregnancy in multiple sclerosis. Only in-frame clones appear in the TCRdb table, and some are missing; sequencing was by immunoSEQ multiplex PCR. Among some 56,000 clones listed, roughly nine tenths were seen once. The sequences come from peripheral blood, collected in the third trimester of pregnancy. These receptors all come from a female donor in good health, enrolled as a control in a pregnancy study.

For the CDR3, the DNA is TGCGCCAGCAGCCGTTCCCTTGGGGCCAACGTCCTGACTTTC. Amino acids: CASSRSLGANVLTF. This chain connects TRBV4-3 to TRBJ2-6; D remains ambiguous. The CDR3 has 14 amino acids. Trimming shortened V by 4 bases and J by 3 bases, and 7 bases separated the two germline ends. Germline values: CDR1 LGHNA, CDR2 YSLEER.

V and J are TRBV5-4 and TRBJ2-7; 9 nucleotides match TRBD1. Germline CDR1 is SGHNT and CDR2 is YYREEE (reference sequence). CDR3 size: 15 residues. V was clipped by 2 bases and J by 6 bases; unmatched bases: 9. In DNA, the CDR3 is TGTGCCAGCAGCTTTCGGCTCCGGGACAGGGTCGAGCAGTACTTC. Its translation is CASSFRLRDRVEQYF.

The V call is TRBV28, the J call TRBJ1-1, with D tentatively TRBD1 (5 bases). The CDR3 is 16 amino acids. Germline V gives CDR1 MDHEN, CDR2 SYDVKM. Trimming removed 2 bases at V and 11 bases at J, with 24 bases between. In DNA, the CDR3 is TGTGCCAGCAGTTTAGGGGGGGTTCTGCAGGAAGGAGTGGCTTTCTTT. Residues: CASSLGGVLQEGVAFF. Full variable domain (missing parts from reference TRBV28 and TRBJ1-1): DVKVTQSSRYLVKRTGEKVFLECVQDMDHENMFWYRQDPGLGLRLIYFSYDVKMKEKGDIPEGYSVSREKKERFSLILESASTNQTSMYLCASSLGGVLQEGVAFFGQGTRLTVV.

The chain has TRBV7-3 and TRBJ2-6; a possible D gene is TRBD1 (5 bases). The CDR3 loop spans 17 amino acids. Trimming pared 2 bases from V and 6 bases from J, leaving 17 bases between. CDR1 is SGHTA, CDR2 FQGTGA, per germline. The CDR3, as DNA: TGTGCCAGCAGCTTAGGGTTAGGGGAATCTTTGGCCAACGTCCTGACTTTC. The encoded protein is CASSLGLGESLANVLTF. Full variable domain (remainder filled in from reference TRBV7-3 and TRBJ2-6): GAGVSQTPSNKVTEKGKYVELRCDPISGHTALYWYRQSLGQGPEFLIYFQGTGAADDSGLPNDRFFAVRPEGSVSTLKIQRTERGDSAVYLCASSLGLGESLANVLTFGAGSRLTVL.

This clone was seen more than once but under ten times. J is TRBJ1-2 and V is TRBV28, with unresolved D. Trimming cost V 10 bases and J 4 bases, with 16 bases left between them. The germline CDR1 and CDR2 sequences are MDHEN and SYDVKM. The CDR3 consists of 13 residues. The CDR3 nucleotides read TGTGCCACCCGGAGTAGGCGAATCTATGGCTACACCTTC. Translating it yields CATRSRRIYGYTF.

The gene calls are TRBV19 and TRBJ1-2, with 8 bases that match TRBD1. Germline CDR1 LNHDA, CDR2 SQIVND (reference sequence). With V trimmed by 5 bases and J by 4 bases, 9 bases remained unmatched. The CDR3 covers 15 residues. The CDR3 DNA follows: TGTGCCAGTAGTCAACAGGGGGAACGAAGCTATGGCTACACCTTC. Its protein product is CASSQQGERSYGYTF.

The chain combines TRBV6-1 with TRBJ1-1; tentative D call: TRBD1 (6 bases). V dropped 8 bases and J dropped 1 base, with 8 bases sitting between them. The CDR3 loop spans 12 amino acids. Germline V CDR1 and CDR2: MNHNS, SASEGT. The CDR3: CASETGNTEAFF. In nucleotides, the CDR3 is TGTGCCAGCGAGACAGGGAACACTGAAGCTTTCTTT.

The chain recombines TRBV7-3 with TRBJ2-3; maybe TRBD2 (5 bases). V lost 0 bases and J 5 bases, leaving 9 bases between the germline ends. The V gene's germline CDR1 is SGHTA and CDR2 FQGTGA. The CDR3 runs 14 residues. The DNA of the CDR3 is TGTGCCAGCAGCTTAACTCGAGGGAGAGATACGCAGTATTTT. It codes for CASSLTRGRDTQYF.

The genes are TRBV6-5 and TRBJ2-1; D perhaps matches TRBD1 (7 bases). Trimming removed 4 bases from V and 7 bases from J, with 17 bases in between. The CDR3 spans 15 residues. Germline values: CDR1 MNHEY, CDR2 SVGAGI. This chain's CDR3 is CASSSVGAGGNEQFF. The DNA for the CDR3 is TGTGCCAGCAGTTCGGTGGGGGCAGGGGGGAATGAGCAGTTCTTC.

This chain joins TRBV19 and TRBJ2-5; 9 nucleotides match TRBD1. Germline CDR1 is LNHDA and CDR2 is SQIVND (reference sequence). The V gene end was trimmed by 5 bases and the J gene end by 5 bases; junction bases not matched to a gene: 15. The CDR3 has 17 amino acids. CDR3 amino acids: CASSGGYRGRGMETQYF. The CDR3 DNA sequence: TGTGCCAGTAGTGGCGGGTACAGGGGGCGCGGTATGGAGACCCAGTACTTC.

V gene TRBV6-5 combines with J gene TRBJ2-1; 8 bases agree with TRBD1. Germline lookup yields CDR1 MNHEY and CDR2 SVGAGI. CDR3 size: 15 residues. V was clipped by 4 bases and J by 2 bases; unmatched bases: 4. The CDR3 coding sequence is TGTGCCAGCAGTTCCCCGACAGGGGCCTACAATGAGCAGTTCTTC. Translated: CASSSPTGAYNEQFF.

CDR3 bases: TGTGCCAGTAGTACCTCCCGGGCTAGAGGGAGGGGCATTCAGTACTTC. Translation gives CASSTSRARGRGIQYF. The chain couples TRBV19 to TRBJ2-4, with TRBD2 identical over 7 bases. Looked up from germline, CDR1 is LNHDA and CDR2 is SQIVND (reference sequence). CDR3 size: 16 residues. The ends lost 4 bases at V and 9 bases at J; junction bases unmatched: 15.

V gene TRBV29-1 combines with J gene TRBJ1-1; 7 bases map to TRBD1. Per germline, CDR1 SQVTM and CDR2 ANQGSEA. This CDR3 spans 15 amino acids. After removal of 1 base from V and 5 bases from J, the junction contained 10 bases not matched to a gene. The CDR3 DNA follows: TGCAGCGTTGAAGGCCTGGGGCAGGGGGTGACTGAAGCTTTCTTT. Its translation is CSVEGLGQGVTEAFF.

Notes on this clone: One end of the junction fails to match germline, which may point to a read error. V gene TRBV7-9 combines with J gene TRBJ2-6, with unresolved D. Germline CDR1 SEHNR, CDR2 FQNEAQ (reference sequence). CDR3 length: 13 residues. CDR3 nucleotide sequence: TGCGCCAGCAGCCAATCTGGGGCCAACGTCCTGACTTTC. Translated, it gives CASSQSGANVLTF.

J is TRBJ1-2 and V is TRBV11-2; perhaps TRBD1 as D (6 bases). With 7 bases removed from V and 5 bases from J, the gap between germline ends came to 17 bases. The CDR3 extends over 14 amino acids. Germline assignment: CDR1 SGHAT and CDR2 FQNNGV. Here the CDR3 DNA reads TGTGCCAGCAAAAGGACAGAGAGTGGATATGGCTACACCTTC. Protein product: CASKRTESGYGYTF.

The chain links TRBV7-9 to TRBJ1-2; perhaps TRBD1 as D (6 bases). From germline, CDR1 is SEHNR and CDR2 FQNEAQ (reference sequence). V dropped 1 base and J dropped 7 bases, with 10 bases sitting between them. The CDR3 has 13 amino acids. CDR3 DNA sequence: TGTGCCAGCAGCTTAGTTGACAGGTCTGGCTACACCTTC. It specifies CASSLVDRSGYTF.

V and J are TRBV6-1 and TRBJ2-2; the D gene is possibly TRBD2 (7 bases). V lost 4 bases, J lost 4 bases, and 13 bases lay in between. The CDR3 sequence is 15 residues long. Germline-derived CDR1 and CDR2 are MNHNS and SASEGT. Here the CDR3 DNA reads TGTGCCAGCAGTGCCCGGGGGGCGAGCACCGGGGAGCTGTTTTTT. This gives the protein CASSARGASTGELFF.

V usage is TRBV5-5 and J usage is TRBJ1-2; D is unresolved. Germline CDR1 SGHKS, CDR2 YYEKEE (reference sequence). V was pared by 3 bases and J by 3 bases, with 9 bases between. CDR3 size: 13 residues. CDR3 protein: CASSYRVDYGYTF. The CDR3 DNA sequence: TGTGCCAGCAGCTACCGGGTAGACTATGGCTACACCTTC.

The rearrangement links TRBV25-1 to TRBJ2-1, with a tentative D call TRBD2 (5 bases). V was shortened by 6 bases and J by 2 bases, with 8 bases between the two germline ends. The CDR3 loop spans 13 amino acids. Germline V CDR1 and CDR2: MGHDK, SYGVNS. The CDR3 protein is CASSRGPYNEQFF. The CDR3 nucleotides read TGTGCCAGCAGCCGGGGTCCCTACAATGAGCAGTTCTTC.

This sequence joins TRBV19 and TRBJ1-2, with D perhaps matching TRBD1 (5 bases). Trimming removed 2 bases from V and 1 base from J, with 5 bases in between. CDR1 and CDR2 from the germline V gene are LNHDA and SQIVND (reference sequence). The CDR3 has 13 residues. In DNA form, the CDR3 reads TGTGCCAGTAGTATACAGGGTAACTATGGCTACACCTTC. Amino acids: CASSIQGNYGYTF. Full variable domain (missing parts from reference TRBV19 and TRBJ1-2): DGGITQSPKYLFRKEGQNVTLSCEQNLNHDAMYWYRQDPGQGLRLIYYSQIVNDFQKGDIAEGYSVSREKKESFPLTVTSAQKNPTAFYLCASSIQGNYGYTFGSGTRLTVV.

The chain recombines TRBV9 with TRBJ2-1; no firm D call. V was trimmed by 1 base and J by 0 bases, leaving 8 bases between them. Germline assignment: CDR1 SGDLS and CDR2 YYNGEE. The CDR3 covers 15 residues. The CDR3: CASSVLASSYNEQFF. The CDR3 bases are TGTGCCAGCAGCGTACTGGCTAGCTCCTACAATGAGCAGTTCTTC.

V is TRBV7-3 and J is TRBJ2-1; 9 bases are a match to TRBD2. The CDR3 is made up of 15 amino acids. V shed 4 bases and J 1 base; nucleotides not matched to a gene: 2. Germline V gives CDR1 SGHTA, CDR2 FQGTGA. The CDR3 nucleotides read TGTGCCAGCAGCTACACTAGCGGGTCCTACAATGAGCAGTTCTTC. Protein: CASSYTSGSYNEQFF.

This clone was detected once. This chain joins TRBV5-1 and TRBJ2-2, with 8 bases matching TRBD1. With V trimmed by 0 bases and J by 6 bases, 10 bases remained unmatched. The CDR3 loop spans 17 amino acids. Germline assignment: CDR1 SGHRS and CDR2 YFSETQ. CDR3 coding DNA: TGCGCCAGCAGCTTGGCCACAGGGGGAGGTGAGGCCGGGGAGCTGTTTTTT. Its translation: CASSLATGGGEAGELFF.

V and J are TRBV15 and TRBJ1-3; 9 bases agree with TRBD1. V gave up 1 base and J gave up 6 bases; unmatched junction bases: 4. This CDR3 has 15 amino acids. CDR1 LNHNV and CDR2 YYDKDF come from the germline V gene (reference sequence). The CDR3 bases are TGTGCCACCAGCAGAGCCAACAGGGGGCTAAACACCATATATTTT. This gives the protein CATSRANRGLNTIYF.

This chain connects TRBV27 to TRBJ2-1; 7 bases are a match to TRBD1. The V segment lost 1 base and the J segment 13 bases; nucleotides outside the gene matches: 7. CDR1 and CDR2 from the germline V gene are MNHEY and SMNVEV (reference sequence). CDR3 length equals 13 residues. CDR3 sequence reads: CASSLLGGDSQFF. The CDR3 DNA follows: TGTGCCAGCAGTTTATTAGGGGGCGATTCTCAGTTCTTC.

The rearrangement links TRBV5-1 to TRBJ2-2; perhaps TRBD2 as D (6 bases). CDR3 length: 17 residues. Germline assignment: CDR1 SGHRS and CDR2 YFSETQ. Trimming took 4 bases from V and 2 from J, leaving 18 bases between them. CDR3 sequence (DNA): TGCGCCAGCAGCCTTGGCGCGGACTACTTTAACACCGGGGAGCTGTTTTTT. Residues: CASSLGADYFNTGELFF.

This clone was found a few times. The V call is TRBV7-2, the J call TRBJ2-7; 10 nucleotides match TRBD2. The germline V gene encodes CDR1 SGHTA and CDR2 FQGNSA. Losses at the gene ends were 4 bases for V and 3 bases for J; bases not matched to a gene: 9. This CDR3 is 16 amino acids long. The CDR3 spells CASSYLAGESGYEQYF. In nucleotides, the CDR3 is TGTGCCAGCAGCTATCTAGCGGGAGAGAGCGGCTACGAGCAGTACTTC.

This clone was detected once. The gene calls are TRBV7-3 and TRBJ2-3, with TRBD2 identical over 8 bases. V gave up 5 bases and J gave up 5 bases; unmatched junction bases: 6. The CDR3 spans 14 residues. Germline CDR1 is SGHTA and CDR2 is FQGTGA. CDR3: CASSDGREGDTQYF. The CDR3 DNA reads as TGTGCCAGCAGCGACGGCCGGGAGGGAGATACGCAGTATTTT.

This clone has only one observation. The chain joins TRBV30 to TRBJ2-5; D possibly corresponds to TRBD2 (7 bases). Trimming pared 0 bases from V and 3 bases from J, leaving 14 bases between. Germline V lookup: CDR1 GTSNPN, CDR2 SVGIG (reference sequence). There are 15 residues in the CDR3. The CDR3 bases are TGTGCCTGGAGTGTAAGGGGGGGCCTGGAAGAGACCCAGTACTTC. It is translated as CAWSVRGGLEETQYF. Full variable domain (outside the CDR3, taken from reference TRBV30 and TRBJ2-5): SQTIHQWPATLVQPVGSPLSLECTVEGTSNPNLYWYRQAAGRGLQLLFYSVGIGQISSEVPQNLSASRPQDRQFILSSKKLLLSDSGFYLCAWSVRGGLEETQYFGPGTRLLVL.